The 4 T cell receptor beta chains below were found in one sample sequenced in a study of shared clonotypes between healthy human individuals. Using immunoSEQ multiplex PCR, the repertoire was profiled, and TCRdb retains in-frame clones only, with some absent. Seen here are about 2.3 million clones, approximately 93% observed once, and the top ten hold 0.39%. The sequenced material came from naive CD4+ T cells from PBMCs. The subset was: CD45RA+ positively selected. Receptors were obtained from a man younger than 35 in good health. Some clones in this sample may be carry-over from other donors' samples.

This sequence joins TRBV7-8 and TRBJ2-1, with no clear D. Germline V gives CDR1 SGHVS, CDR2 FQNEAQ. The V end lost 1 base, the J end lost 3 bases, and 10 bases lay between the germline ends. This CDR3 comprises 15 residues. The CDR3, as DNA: TGTGCCAGCAGCTTAGTAGGCGGATACTACAATGAGCAGTTCTTC. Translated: CASSLVGGYYNEQFF.

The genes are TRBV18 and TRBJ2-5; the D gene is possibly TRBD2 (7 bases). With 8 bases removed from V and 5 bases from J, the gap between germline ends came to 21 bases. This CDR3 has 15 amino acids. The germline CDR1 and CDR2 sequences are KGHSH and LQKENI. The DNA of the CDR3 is TGTGCCAGCCTTCAGCTCCGGGGGGCTCGTGAGACCCAGTACTTC. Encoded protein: CASLQLRGARETQYF. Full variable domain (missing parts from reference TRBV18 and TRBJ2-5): NAGVMQNPRHLVRRRGQEARLRCSPMKGHSHVYWYRQLPEEGLKFMVYLQKENIIDESGMPKERFSAEFPKEGPSILRIQQVVRGDSAAYFCASLQLRGARETQYFGPGTRLLVL.

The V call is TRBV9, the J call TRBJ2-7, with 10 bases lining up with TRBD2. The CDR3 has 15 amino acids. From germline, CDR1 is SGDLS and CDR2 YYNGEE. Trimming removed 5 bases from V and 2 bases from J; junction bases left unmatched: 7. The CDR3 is CASSPRAGGTYEQYF. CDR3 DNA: TGTGCCAGCAGTCCCCGAGCGGGAGGGACCTACGAGCAGTACTTC.

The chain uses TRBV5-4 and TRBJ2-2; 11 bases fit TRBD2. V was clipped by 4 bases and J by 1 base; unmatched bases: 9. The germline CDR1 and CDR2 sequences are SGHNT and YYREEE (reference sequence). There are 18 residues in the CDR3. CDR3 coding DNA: TGTGCCAGCAGCGCCCCGGGGACTAGCGGCCGGAACACCGGGGAGCTGTTTTTT. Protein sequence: CASSAPGTSGRNTGELFF. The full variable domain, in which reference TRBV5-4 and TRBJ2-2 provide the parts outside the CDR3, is ETGVTQSPTHLIKTRGQQVTLRCSSQSGHNTVSWYQQALGQGPQFIFQYYREEENGRGNFPPRFSGLQFPNYSSELNVNALELDDSALYLCASSAPGTSGRNTGELFFGEGSRLTVL.